This T cell receptor beta chain is drawn from a study of CD8 T cells in ankylosing spondylitis. CDR1 is DFQATT and CDR2 is SNEGSKA in the germline V gene (reference sequence). CDR3 length equals 12 residues. The V gene lost 3 bases and the J gene lost 7 bases, with 9 bases spanning the gap. At least ten counts were recorded for this clonotype. Its antigen remains unknown. As the method for making TCR beta libraries, quantitative 5'-RACE with molecular barcodes was used. TCRdb fed the 5' RACE reads into MiXCR, producing one record per CDR3 protein. The table lists roughly 700,000 distinct CDR3 sequences, roughly 19% of them singletons, with 15% to 20% in the top ten. General study findings and limits: Reportedly, disease-linked clones are significantly enriched in ankylosing spondylitis patients' matched synovial fluid. Previous work reported some of these motif variants in the synovial fluid and blood of reactive arthritis. Characteristic, it appeared, of ankylosing spondylitis blood was a TCR beta motif of fewer than 10 highly homologous variants. Clones linked to disease, bearing a CD8+ phenotype, were relatively rare in peripheral blood.

Sequenced sample: blood, either unsorted or a sorted T cell fraction (not recorded which). The receptor comes from a male donor with ankylosing spondylitis. The rearrangement uses TRBV20-1 and TRBJ2-2, with D unclear. The CDR3 region is CSASALGGELFF. The CDR3 DNA is TGCAGTGCTAGCGCCCTAGGCGGGGAGCTGTTTTTT.